The source of this T cell receptor (beta chain) is a study of T-cell memory formation after mild COVID-19. The germline V gene encodes CDR1 DFQATT and CDR2 SNEGSKA (reference sequence). The CDR3 is 14 amino acids. V gave up 2 bases and J gave up 2 bases; unmatched junction bases: 4. There are a few counts of this clonotype. From the 5' RACE reads, TCRdb called clonotypes with MiXCR, one entry per CDR3 protein. This table has about 350,000 distinct CDR3 sequences, approximately 15% appearing once. Sequencing was done on a sample of PBMCs or a T cell subset sorted from them (not recorded which). The chain has TRBV20-1 and TRBJ2-5; 8 bases fit TRBD1. The TCR comes from a man between 18 and 35 years old who had mild COVID-19 (a few samples of this study predate the infection). Cell type and time point are not known. The CDR3 loop is CSARRDRGQETQYF. The DNA of the CDR3 is TGCAGTGCTAGACGCGACAGGGGACAAGAGACCCAGTACTTC.